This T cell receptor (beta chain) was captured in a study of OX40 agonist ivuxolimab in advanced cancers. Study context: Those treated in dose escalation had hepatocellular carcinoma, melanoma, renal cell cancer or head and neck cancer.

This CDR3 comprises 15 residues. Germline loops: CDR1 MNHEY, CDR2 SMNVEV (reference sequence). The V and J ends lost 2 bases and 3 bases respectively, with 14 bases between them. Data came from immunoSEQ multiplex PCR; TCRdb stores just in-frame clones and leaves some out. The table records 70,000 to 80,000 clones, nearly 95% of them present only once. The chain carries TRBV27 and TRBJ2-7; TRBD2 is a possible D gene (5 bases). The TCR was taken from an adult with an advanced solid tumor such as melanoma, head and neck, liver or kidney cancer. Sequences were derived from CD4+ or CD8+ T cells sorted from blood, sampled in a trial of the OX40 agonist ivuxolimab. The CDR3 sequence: CASSLRGLLHYEQYF. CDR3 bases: TGTGCCAGCAGTTTAAGAGGGCTCCTACACTACGAGCAGTACTTC.